This is a list of T cell receptor beta chains from one sample in a study of neurological immune-mediated disorders. One entry per CDR3 protein, called by TCRdb with MiXCR from the 5' RACE reads. Of tens of thousands of distinct CDR3 sequences in the sample, roughly 15% were seen once. Sequences were obtained from PBMCs. These receptors were obtained from a woman aged 40-49 years in good health. Each CDR3 is given with its conserved first and last residue. The D gene is left open where the match is weak. Rows give clone size only sometimes, using once, few, many, or a class for an expanded clone.

d_call,clone_size,cdr3_length,j_call,v_call,cdr3_nt,cdr3_aa
-,few,14,TRBJ2-1,TRBV7-2,TGTGCCAGCAGCCCGGACCCGATCTACAATGAGCAGTTCTTC,CASSPDPIYNEQFF
-,few,12,TRBJ2-3,TRBV7-2,TGTGCCAGCAGCTCCCAAACAGATACGCAGTATTTT,CASSSQTDTQYF
-,many,15,TRBJ2-1,TRBV12-3/TRBV12-4,TGTGCCAGCAGTCCGACCCGCAGCCAGGGCAATGAGCAGTTCTTC,CASSPTRSQGNEQFF
TRBD2,many,16,TRBJ2-1,TRBV6-2/TRBV6-3,TGTGCCAGCAGCTTGTCCGGACTAGCCGGATACAATGAGCAGTTCTTC,CASSLSGLAGYNEQFF
-,many,11,TRBJ2-7,TRBV6-2/TRBV6-3,TGTGCCAGCACCGACTCCTACGAGCAGTACTTC,CASTDSYEQYF
TRBD2,many,14,TRBJ2-1,TRBV12-3/TRBV12-4,TGTGCCAGCAGTTCTAGCGGGGGTTTGGATGAGCAGTTCTTC,CASSSSGGLDEQFF
TRBD1,-,15,TRBJ1-2,TRBV12-3/TRBV12-4,TGTGCCAGCAGCCCCAAACCGGGACAGCTATATGGCTACACCTTC,CASSPKPGQLYGYTF
-,many,11,TRBJ2-7,TRBV20-1,TGCAGTGCTAGAGTCAACTACGAGCAGTACTTC,CSARVNYEQYF
TRBD1,-,14,TRBJ2-7,TRBV12-3/TRBV12-4,TGTGCCAGCAGGACCTCCGGGACAGGGTCCGAGCAGTACTTC,CASRTSGTGSEQYF
-,many,16,TRBJ2-5,TRBV6-2/TRBV6-3,TGTGCCAGCATTAACACTGCGGGGTCCGAAGGGGAGACCCAGTACTTC,CASINTAGSEGETQYF
TRBD2,many,14,TRBJ2-1,TRBV20-1,TGCAGTGCAAGGGAGCGGGGGGCAGACAATGAGCAGTTCTTC,CSARERGADNEQFF
TRBD2,many,18,TRBJ2-5,TRBV5-1,TGCGCCAGCAGCGTAGGACTAGCGGGGGAGACGTACCAAGAGACCCAGTACTTC,CASSVGLAGETYQETQYF
-,many,15,TRBJ2-2,TRBV4-2,TGTGCCAGCAGCCAAGATGGGGGGAAAACCGGGGAGCTGTTTTTT,CASSQDGGKTGELFF
TRBD2,many,18,TRBJ2-2,TRBV4-1,TGCGCCAGCAGCCAAGACGTAGGACTAGTCGCGAACACCGGGGAGCTGTTTTTT,CASSQDVGLVANTGELFF
-,many,14,TRBJ1-5,TRBV10-3,TGTGCCATCAGTCCCTACAGGGACAATCAGCCCCAGCATTTT,CAISPYRDNQPQHF
TRBD2,many,17,TRBJ2-5,TRBV7-2,TGTGCCAGCAGCTTAGATTCCAGCGGGGGGGCCTGGGAGACCCAGTACTTC,CASSLDSSGGAWETQYF
-,many,14,TRBJ2-7,TRBV27,TGTGCCAGCAGTTTATCCGGCTCCTCCTACGAGCAGTACTTC,CASSLSGSSYEQYF
-,many,15,TRBJ2-5,TRBV6-1,TGTGCCAGCAACCTTGGGGGTACCAAACAAGAGACCCAGTACTTC,CASNLGGTKQETQYF
-,-,18,TRBJ1-2,TRBV4-3,TGCGCCAGCAGCCAAGATTTCGGCTTGGGTTTATCCCCGAATGGCTACACCTTC,CASSQDFGLGLSPNGYTF
-,-,13,TRBJ1-5,TRBV7-8,TGTGCCAGCAGCTTATCTGTGGGTCAGCCCCAGCATTTT,CASSLSVGQPQHF
-,-,17,TRBJ2-3,TRBV5-1,TGCGCCAGCAGCTTTCCAGAGGTTGCGCTACACCCAGATACGCAGTATTTT,CASSFPEVALHPDTQYF
-,-,15,TRBJ1-1,TRBV5-1,TGCGCCAGCAGCTTGGTTGCAGGCCAAGAAACTGAAGCTTTCTTT,CASSLVAGQETEAFF
TRBD2,many,18,TRBJ2-3,TRBV6-2/TRBV6-3,TGTGCCAGCAGTCCCTACCAGCGGGGGGGCGTGGGCACAGATACGCAGTATTTT,CASSPYQRGGVGTDTQYF
-,many,14,TRBJ2-1,TRBV4-3,TGCGCCAGCAGCCAAGATAGAGGCAGCAATGAGCAGTTCTTC,CASSQDRGSNEQFF
-,once,16,TRBJ2-1,TRBV5-1,TGCGCCAGCAGCCGAACTAGTGCCACCAACTACAATGAGCAGTTCTTC,CASSRTSATNYNEQFF
TRBD1,many,15,TRBJ2-1,TRBV5-5,TGTGCCAGCGCGGAGAGGGGGCCCCTATACAATGAGCAGTTCTTC,CASAERGPLYNEQFF
TRBD1,many,14,TRBJ1-4,TRBV14,TGTGCCAGCAGCCATGGGACAGAGAATGAAAAACTGTTTTTT,CASSHGTENEKLFF
TRBD2,many,18,TRBJ2-5,TRBV20-1,TGCAGTGCTAGAGTTTCCCGGCGATGGCTAGCGGGGCAAGAGACCCAGTACTTC,CSARVSRRWLAGQETQYF
-,-,13,TRBJ1-1,TRBV3-2,TGTGCCATCATGTGGTTTCATGTTTTAGGAGCTTTCTTT,CAIMWFHVLGAFF
-,many,17,TRBJ1-5,TRBV5-6,TGTGCCAGCAGCTTGGCGGGGTCTAGAGGGATATTTCAGCCCCAGCATTTT,CASSLAGSRGIFQPQHF
TRBD2,-,14,TRBJ2-1,TRBV20-1,TGCAGCGCAGGGGGACTAGCGGGAGTCGATGAGCAGTTCTTC,CSAGGLAGVDEQFF
-,many,13,TRBJ1-2,TRBV6-2/TRBV6-3,TGTGCCAGCAGTTACGTGTCGGGATATGGCTACACCTTC,CASSYVSGYGYTF
TRBD1,-,15,TRBJ2-7,TRBV7-2,TGTGTCAGCAGCTTCGGCTGGGACAGCTCCTACGAGCAGTACTTC,CVSSFGWDSSYEQYF
TRBD2,-,14,TRBJ2-1,TRBV29-1,TGCAGCGATACGTCTAGCGGGGGGTACAATGAGCAGTTCTTC,CSDTSSGGYNEQFF
-,many,15,TRBJ1-4,TRBV5-6,TGTGCCAGCAGCTCGGACGGAGCAACTAATGAAAAACTGTTTTTT,CASSSDGATNEKLFF
TRBD2,many,16,TRBJ2-1,TRBV3-1,TGTGCCAGCAGCCAAGATGCGGCTAGCGGGGAGGCTGAGCAGTTCTTC,CASSQDAASGEAEQFF
-,many,15,TRBJ2-5,TRBV20-1,TGCAGTGCAACCGACACTGCGAGGATTCAAGAGACCCAGTACTTC,CSATDTARIQETQYF